One sample yielded the 17 T cell receptor beta chains listed below, sequenced in a study of CD8 T cells in Susac syndrome. Random hexamers served to reverse transcribe about 0.5 to 1 ug RNA. TCRdb itself ran the immunoSEQ multiplex PCR reads through MiXCR, one entry per CDR3 protein. The data hold about 430,000 distinct CDR3 sequences, with around 83% observed a single time. Specimen: CD8+ T cells from PBMCs. These receptors came from a human donor with multiple sclerosis.

The genes are TRBV5-1 and TRBJ1-1; D remains unclear. CDR1 is SGHRS and CDR2 is YFSETQ in the germline V gene. CDR3 length: 12 residues. Trimming removed 4 bases at V and 5 bases at J, with 9 bases between. CDR3 loop: CASSEGRTEAFF. In DNA, the CDR3 is TGCGCCAGCAGCGAAGGTAGGACTGAAGCTTTCTTT.

The V and J genes are TRBV10-1 and TRBJ2-1, with D maybe TRBD2 (5 bases). Trimming removed 0 bases from V and 6 bases from J, with 12 bases in between. This CDR3 comprises 15 residues. From germline, CDR1 is WNHNN and CDR2 SYGVQD (reference sequence). The CDR3 nucleotides are TGCGCCAGCAGTGAGTCCAGCGGACCGAGCAATGAGCAGTTCTTC. The encoded protein is CASSESSGPSNEQFF.

The chain combines TRBV9 with TRBJ1-1; D perhaps matches TRBD1 (6 bases). This CDR3 has 16 residues. Germline V gives CDR1 SGDLS, CDR2 YYNGEE. Trimming removed 4 bases at V and 0 bases at J, with 16 bases between. Here the CDR3 reads CASSPLRGNMNTEAFF. CDR3 in DNA: TGTGCCAGCAGCCCCCTCAGGGGAAACATGAACACTGAAGCTTTCTTT.

The V call is TRBV4-1, the J call TRBJ1-3; D gene unclear. The V gene lost 1 base and the J gene lost 2 bases, with 9 bases spanning the gap. The V gene's germline CDR1 is MGHRA and CDR2 YSYEKL. CDR3 length: 15 amino acids. The CDR3 DNA follows: TGCGCCAGCAGCCAAGTCATCAAGCCTGGAAACACCATATATTTT. Translation: CASSQVIKPGNTIYF.

The chain links TRBV27 to TRBJ2-3, with D tentatively TRBD2 (6 bases). The V end lost 5 bases, the J end lost 8 bases, and 17 bases lay between the germline ends. Looked up from germline, CDR1 is MNHEY and CDR2 is SMNVEV (reference sequence). The CDR3 is 14 amino acids. DNA for the CDR3: TGTGCCAGCAGTCTCACGGCGGGACTCTCTACGCAGTATTTT. Its protein product is CASSLTAGLSTQYF.

The genes are TRBV6-5 and TRBJ2-3; possible D gene TRBD1, 5 bases. Germline V gives CDR1 MNHEY, CDR2 SVGAGI. The CDR3 has 17 amino acids. V was trimmed by 0 bases and J by 2 bases, leaving 15 bases between them. The CDR3 DNA reads as TGTGCCAGCAGTTACTCTGGGGCCAGAGCCTCCACAGATACGCAGTATTTT. It specifies CASSYSGARASTDTQYF.

The rearrangement uses TRBV27 and TRBJ1-4, with a weak D call TRBD1 (5 bases). V dropped 3 bases and J dropped 5 bases, with 13 bases sitting between them. CDR3 size: 15 residues. Germline V lookup: CDR1 MNHEY, CDR2 SMNVEV (reference sequence). This chain's CDR3 is CASSLDGTRNEKLFF. The CDR3 DNA is TGTGCCAGCAGTTTGGACGGGACCCGGAATGAAAAACTGTTTTTT.

The rearrangement joins TRBV4-1 to TRBJ1-2; D is ambiguous. The CDR3 is 17 residues long. Trimming removed 0 bases at V and 4 bases at J, with 18 bases between. Germline lookup yields CDR1 MGHRA and CDR2 YSYEKL. The CDR3 sequence: CASSQERGEGSSYGYTF. The CDR3 DNA reads TGCGCCAGCAGCCAAGAAAGAGGTGAGGGCAGCTCCTATGGCTACACCTTC.

The rearrangement uses TRBV12-3 or TRBV12-4 and TRBJ2-3, with 8 bases fitting TRBD2. J lost 0 bases, V lost 5 bases, and 7 bases had no gene match. This CDR3 has 16 residues. For the CDR3, the DNA is TGTGCCAGCAGTGGCCCTAGCGGGTCTAGCACAGATACGCAGTATTTT. It codes for CASSGPSGSSTDTQYF.

The V call is TRBV7-2, the J call TRBJ1-1; TRBD1 matches at 7 bases. The germline V gene has CDR1 SGHTA and CDR2 FQGNSA. There are 15 residues in the CDR3. Trimming took 3 bases from V and 0 from J; bases not matched to a gene: 4. DNA for the CDR3: TGTGCCAGCAGCTTCTCAGGGGGGATGAACACTGAAGCTTTCTTT. It encodes CASSFSGGMNTEAFF. Combining the CDR3 with reference TRBV7-2 and TRBJ1-1 gives the whole variable domain GAGVSQSPSNKVTEKGKDVELRCDPISGHTALYWYRQSLGQGLEFLIYFQGNSAPDKSGLPSDRFSAERTGGSVSTLTIQRTQQEDSAVYLCASSFSGGMNTEAFFGQGTRLTVV.

The V gene is TRBV28, the J gene TRBJ2-7, with 7 bases lining up with TRBD2. The V segment lost 3 bases and the J segment 7 bases; nucleotides outside the gene matches: 6. The CDR3 is 13 amino acids. Germline loops: CDR1 MDHEN, CDR2 SYDVKM. CDR3 in amino acids: CASSFPGLVEQYF. DNA of the CDR3: TGTGCCAGCAGTTTCCCCGGACTAGTAGAGCAGTACTTC. The entire variable domain, with the rest obtained from reference TRBV28 and TRBJ2-7, is as follows: DVKVTQSSRYLVKRTGEKVFLECVQDMDHENMFWYRQDPGLGLRLIYFSYDVKMKEKGDIPEGYSVSREKKERFSLILESASTNQTSMYLCASSFPGLVEQYFGPGTRLTVT.

This sequence joins TRBV6-6 and TRBJ2-7; 8 positions agree with TRBD2. The CDR3 loop spans 13 amino acids. Germline V lookup: CDR1 MNHNY, CDR2 SVGAGI (reference sequence). Trimming cost V 6 bases and J 3 bases; bases outside gene matches: 4. The CDR3: CASRAGTSYEQYF. CDR3 in DNA: TGTGCCAGCAGAGCCGGGACTAGCTACGAGCAGTACTTC.

The V call is TRBV4-1, the J call TRBJ2-7; 9 positions match TRBD1. In germline, CDR1 is MGHRA, CDR2 YSYEKL. J gave up 5 bases and V 0 bases, and 8 bases lay outside the gene matches. The CDR3 consists of 16 residues. In DNA form, the CDR3 reads TGCGCCAGCAGCCAAGATATCGGGACAGGGATCAACGAGCAGTACTTC. Translated: CASSQDIGTGINEQYF.

This clonotype is a singleton in its sample. The rearrangement joins TRBV7-9 to TRBJ1-2, with TRBD1 matching 10 bases. Germline CDR1 reads SEHNR; CDR2 reads FQNEAQ (reference sequence). The CDR3 is 17 residues long. J lost 2 bases, V lost 1 base, and 7 bases had no gene match. The CDR3 DNA reads TGTGCCAGCAGCTTAGAGAATGGACAGGGGGGGAACTATGGCTACACCTTC. Translating gives CASSLENGQGGNYGYTF.

This sequence joins TRBV12-3 or TRBV12-4 and TRBJ1-1; D not resolved. This CDR3 contains 15 residues. The V and J ends lost 3 bases and 1 base respectively, with 12 bases between them. The CDR3 DNA is TGTGCCAGCAGTTTGGGGTGGTTAGAGAACACTGAAGCTTTCTTT. It encodes CASSLGWLENTEAFF.

The chain recombines TRBV7-6 with TRBJ1-4, with 9 bases aligning to TRBD1. The CDR3 has 17 amino acids. CDR1 is SGHVS and CDR2 is FNYEAQ in the germline V gene. The V segment lost 6 bases and the J segment 3 bases; nucleotides outside the gene matches: 11. In DNA form, the CDR3 reads TGTGCCAGCAGACCCGGGACAGGGCGTTTGGCTAATGAAAAACTGTTTTTT. It codes for CASRPGTGRLANEKLFF.

The V call is TRBV4-1, the J call TRBJ1-2, with D possibly matching TRBD1 (5 bases). Germline V gene lookup returns CDR1 MGHRA and CDR2 YSYEKL. V shed 0 bases and J shed 4 bases, with 21 bases lying between them. The CDR3 totals 18 residues. CDR3 DNA: TGCGCCAGCAGCCAAGATACACAGGTGGCCGCAAAGTCCTATGGCTACACCTTC. This encodes CASSQDTQVAAKSYGYTF.